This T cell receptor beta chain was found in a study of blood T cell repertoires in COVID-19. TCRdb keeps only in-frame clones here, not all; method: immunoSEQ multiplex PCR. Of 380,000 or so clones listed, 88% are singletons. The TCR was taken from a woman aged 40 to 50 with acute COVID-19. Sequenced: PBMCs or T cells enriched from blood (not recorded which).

The CDR3 spells CASSQPGIQGEDTEAFF. DNA of the CDR3: TGCGCCAGCAGCCAACCCGGTATACAGGGGGAGGACACTGAAGCTTTCTTT. This chain connects TRBV4-1 to TRBJ1-1, with 8 bases fitting TRBD1. The germline CDR1 and CDR2 sequences are MGHRA and YSYEKL. V shed 2 bases, J shed 3 bases, and the junction held 11 bases outside the gene matches. This CDR3 is 17 amino acids long.